This TCR beta chain was recorded in a study of CD8 T cells in Susac syndrome. Random hexamers were used to reverse transcribe an amount of about 0.5 to 1 ug RNA. TCRdb reprocessed the immunoSEQ multiplex PCR reads with MiXCR, giving one entry per CDR3 protein. The table has fewer than 150,000 distinct CDR3 sequences, roughly 93% seen once. The germline CDR1 and CDR2 sequences are SNHLY and FYNNEI. This CDR3 is built from 15 residues. V lost 7 bases and J 0 bases, leaving 13 bases between the germline ends. TEMRA cells were FACS-enriched, and CD8+ and CD4+ T cells were isolated negatively. The chain links TRBV2 to TRBJ2-4; no definite D call. This sequence originates from a human donor with multiple sclerosis. Sequencing was carried out using CD4+ T cells from PBMCs. CDR3: CASTVGKLAKNIQYF. The CDR3 coding sequence is TGTGCCAGCACGGTTGGGAAGCTAGCCAAAAACATTCAGTACTTC.